A single sample is the source of the 2 T cell receptor beta chains below, sequenced in a study of blood T cells in healthy people across ages. Using a J-beta primer mix together with a sample-barcoded 5' primer, a second PCR was run for 7 to 11 cycles. MiXCR was run by TCRdb on the 5' RACE reads, yielding one entry per CDR3 protein. The profile shows roughly 1,100,000 distinct CDR3 sequences, around 27% of them singletons. The same data also contributed to another study, on T cells of mothers and their children.

The sample was blood. The receptors derive from a girl aged 2 to 9 in good health.

The rearrangement joins TRBV7-8 to TRBJ1-5; no clear D. The CDR3 has 12 residues. Germline V gives CDR1 SGHVS, CDR2 FQNEAQ. The ends were cut back, 4 bases at V and 7 bases at J, with 8 bases in the middle. Here the CDR3 reads CASSSGMQPQHF. The CDR3 DNA reads TGTGCCAGCAGCTCAGGCATGCAGCCCCAGCATTTT.

V gene TRBV28 combines with J gene TRBJ2-4; D not resolved. This CDR3 comprises 14 residues. V shed 3 bases and J shed 2 bases, with 8 bases lying between them. Germline-derived CDR1 and CDR2 are MDHEN and SYDVKM. CDR3 amino acids: CASSFVVTKNIQYF. The DNA for the CDR3 is TGTGCCAGCAGTTTTGTCGTAACCAAAAACATTCAGTACTTC.